This T cell receptor (beta chain) was identified during a study of T cell responses to AZD1222 COVID-19 vaccine. Whole-study results and caveats: In a largely white British group with more females than males, clonal diversity was possibly underestimated.

With 4 bases clipped from V and 8 bases from J, the junction kept 8 bases outside the gene matches. The CDR3 is 15 residues long. Per the germline V gene, CDR1 is LGHNA and CDR2 is YSLEER. TCRdb's copy holds only in-frame clones and misses some; the assay was immunoSEQ multiplex PCR. The repertoire has 25,000 to 35,000 clones, roughly 90% of them found once; the top ten carry 1% to 1.5%. A note on this clone: Its specificity is not known.

Sequenced here: peripheral blood, sampled on day 0 of AZD1222 vaccination. This clonotype was obtained from an adult in good health. V and J are TRBV4-3 and TRBJ1-2; 12 nucleotides align to TRBD1. This chain's CDR3 is CASSRDRGPNWGYTF. CDR3 DNA sequence: TGCGCCAGCAGCCGGGACAGGGGGCCCAACTGGGGCTACACCTTC.